The entry below gives a single T cell receptor (beta chain) sequence along with its context. These data originate in a study of blood T cell repertoires in COVID-19. The germline V gene has CDR1 SNHLY and CDR2 FYNNEI. The V segment lost 7 bases and the J segment 2 bases; nucleotides outside the gene matches: 5. The length of the CDR3 is 13 residues. Original analysis: For nucleated cells, counts were estimated from reference gene primer amplification. TCRdb's table, derived via immunoSEQ multiplex PCR, lists solely in-frame clones and lacks some. V and J calls and clone size are given by that table; D and trimming were obtained from the DNA. Of around 130,000 clones detected, roughly 79% appear once; the ten largest clones hold over 15%.

The sequenced material came from peripheral blood. The chain carries TRBV2 and TRBJ2-7, with 7 positions matching TRBD1. This TCR came from an elderly man with acute or convalescent COVID-19. For the CDR3, the DNA is TGTGCCAGCACCCCGGGACAGCCCTACGAGCAGTACTTC. This translates into CASTPGQPYEQYF.